This T cell receptor (beta chain) originates from a study of CD8 T cells in Susac syndrome. In contrast to the negatively isolated CD8+ and CD4+ T cells, TEMRA cells were FACS-enriched. RNA amounts of about 0.5 to 1 ug underwent reverse transcription with random hexamers. TCRdb independently ran MiXCR on the immunoSEQ multiplex PCR reads; one entry per CDR3 protein. The repertoire includes fewer than 100,000 distinct CDR3 sequences, about 91% of them detected once, and roughly 0.49% sits in the top ten. CDR3 length: 14 amino acids. CDR1 is MGHRA and CDR2 is YSYEKL in the germline V gene. V gave up 6 bases and J gave up 7 bases; unmatched junction bases: 9.

Sequencing was performed on CD8+ T cells from PBMCs. This sequence originates from a human donor with multiple sclerosis. The chain employs TRBV4-1 and TRBJ1-5; 7 bases map to TRBD1. The CDR3 DNA sequence: TGCGCCAGCAGAAAAACAGGGGAGGGCCAGCCCCAGCATTTT. Protein: CASRKTGEGQPQHF.